These 7 T cell receptor beta chains were sequenced from one sample in a study of cytomegalovirus exposure and HLA in healthy donors. Vbeta (60) and Jbeta (13) primers were used in the PCR. The assay was immunoSEQ multiplex PCR, and TCRdb's table has in-frame clones only and misses some. The sample carries 85,000 to 130,000 clones, 60% to 80% recorded once. Material: PBMCs. The receptors were gathered from a man in his forties or fifties in good health and CMV-seronegative.

The CDR3 coding sequence is TGTGCCAGCAGGGGGACTAGCGGGGGGCTCTACGAGCAGTACTTC. This translates into CASRGTSGGLYEQYF. The chain employs TRBV6-6 and TRBJ2-7; 15 positions agree with TRBD2. V shed 6 bases, J shed 3 bases, and the junction held 3 bases outside the gene matches. The CDR3 has 15 residues. Germline V lookup: CDR1 MNHNY, CDR2 SVGAGI (reference sequence).

The rearrangement links TRBV6-1 to TRBJ1-1; TRBD1 matches 8 bases. The CDR3 loop spans 15 amino acids. V shed 9 bases and J 0 bases; nucleotides not matched to a gene: 9. Germline loops: CDR1 MNHNS, CDR2 SASEGT. The CDR3 coding sequence is TGTGCCAGTTCCGGTCCAGGGGGCGTGAACACTGAAGCTTTCTTT. Protein: CASSGPGGVNTEAFF.

The genes are TRBV27 and TRBJ1-2; 11 bases agree with TRBD1. CDR1 MNHEY and CDR2 SMNVEV come from the germline V gene (reference sequence). V dropped 6 bases and J dropped 5; count of bases not matched to a gene: 5. The CDR3 has 14 residues. The CDR3 is CASRRTGGFYGYTF. CDR3 bases: TGTGCCAGCAGACGGACAGGGGGCTTTTATGGCTACACCTTC.

The chain combines TRBV15 with TRBJ2-2; weak D call: TRBD2 (6 bases). The CDR3 contains 15 residues. Germline lookup yields CDR1 LNHNV and CDR2 YYDKDF (reference sequence). The V gene lost 0 bases and the J gene lost 4 bases, with 9 bases spanning the gap. The CDR3 sequence: CATSRDRAGTGELFF. The CDR3 nucleotides are TGTGCCACCAGCAGAGATCGAGCGGGCACCGGGGAGCTGTTTTTT.

This chain links TRBV6-1 with TRBJ1-2, with 8 positions matching TRBD1. Per germline, CDR1 MNHNS and CDR2 SASEGT. V was pared by 6 bases and J by 6 bases, with 12 bases of the junction left unmatched. This CDR3 comprises 15 residues. CDR3 amino acids: CASRWTGTSWDGYTF. CDR3 in DNA: TGTGCCAGCAGGTGGACAGGGACCTCTTGGGATGGCTACACCTTC.

This rearrangement joins TRBV6-5 to TRBJ2-3; 8 positions agree with TRBD2. This CDR3 has 15 amino acids. The trim removed 5 bases at V and 1 base at J, leaving 5 bases unmatched. CDR1 is MNHEY, CDR2 SVGAGI, per germline. The CDR3 bases are TGTGCCAGCAGTCGGGGGGGCCGGGGCACAGATACGCAGTATTTT. It specifies CASSRGGRGTDTQYF.

A word on this clone: The sample contains more than one DNA sequence encoding this CDR3. The rearrangement links TRBV5-1 to TRBJ2-7; D is possibly TRBD2 (6 bases). CDR1 and CDR2 from the germline V gene are SGHRS and YFSETQ. The ends were cut back, 5 bases at V and 6 bases at J, with 21 bases in the middle. The CDR3 runs to 15 residues. The CDR3 reads CASRVRLEGTLEQYF. CDR3 coding DNA: TGCGCCAGCAGGGTTCGTCTGGAGGGGACTCTCGAGCAGTACTTC. Drawing the rest from reference TRBV5-1 and TRBJ2-7, the complete variable domain is KAGVTQTPRYLIKTRGQQVTLSCSPISGHRSVSWYQQTPGQGLQFLFEYFSETQRNKGNFPGRFSGRQFSNSRSEMNVSTLELGDSALYLCASRVRLEGTLEQYFGPGTRLTVT.